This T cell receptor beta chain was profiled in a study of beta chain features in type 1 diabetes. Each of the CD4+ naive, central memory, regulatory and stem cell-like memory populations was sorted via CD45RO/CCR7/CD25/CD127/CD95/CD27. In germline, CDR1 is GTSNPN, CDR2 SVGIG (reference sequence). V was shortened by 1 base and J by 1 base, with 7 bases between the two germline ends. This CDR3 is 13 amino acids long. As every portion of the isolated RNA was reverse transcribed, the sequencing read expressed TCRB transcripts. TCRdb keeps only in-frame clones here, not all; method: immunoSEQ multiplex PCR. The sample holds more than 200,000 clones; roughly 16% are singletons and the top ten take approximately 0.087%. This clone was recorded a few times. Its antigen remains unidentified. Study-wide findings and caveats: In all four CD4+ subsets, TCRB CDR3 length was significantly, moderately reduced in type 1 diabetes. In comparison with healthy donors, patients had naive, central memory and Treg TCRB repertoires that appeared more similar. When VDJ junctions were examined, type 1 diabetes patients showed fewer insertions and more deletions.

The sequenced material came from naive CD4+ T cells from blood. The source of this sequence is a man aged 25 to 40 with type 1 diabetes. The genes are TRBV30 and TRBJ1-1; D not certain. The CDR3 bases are TGTGCCTGGAGTGCGACATGGAACACTGAAGCTTTCTTT. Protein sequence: CAWSATWNTEAFF.